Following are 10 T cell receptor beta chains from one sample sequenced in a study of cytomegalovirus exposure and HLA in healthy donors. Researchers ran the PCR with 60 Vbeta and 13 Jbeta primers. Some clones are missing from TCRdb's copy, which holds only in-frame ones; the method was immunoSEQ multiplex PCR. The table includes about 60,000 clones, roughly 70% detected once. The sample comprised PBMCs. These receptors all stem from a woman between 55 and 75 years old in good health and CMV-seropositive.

CDR3 sequence: CASSQGVPGQGPYEQYF. DNA of the CDR3: TGTGCCAGCAGCCAAGGGGTCCCGGGACAGGGACCCTACGAGCAGTACTTC. The chain recombines TRBV4-2 with TRBJ2-7; 9 bases agree with TRBD1. Germline CDR1 is LGHNA and CDR2 is YNFKEQ. V lost 1 base to trimming and J lost 2 bases; unmatched junction nucleotides: 9. The CDR3 runs to 17 residues.

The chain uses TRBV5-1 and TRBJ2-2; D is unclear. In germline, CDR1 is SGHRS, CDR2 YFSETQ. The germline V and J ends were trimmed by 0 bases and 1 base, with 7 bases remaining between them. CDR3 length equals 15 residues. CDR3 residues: CASSLVAGNTGELFF. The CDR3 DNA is TGCGCCAGCAGCTTGGTGGCAGGGAACACCGGGGAGCTGTTTTTT.

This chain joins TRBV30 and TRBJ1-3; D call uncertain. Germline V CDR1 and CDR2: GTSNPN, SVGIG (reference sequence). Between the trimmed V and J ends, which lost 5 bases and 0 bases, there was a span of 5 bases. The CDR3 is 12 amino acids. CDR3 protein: CAWSVSGNTIYF. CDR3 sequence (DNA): TGTGCCTGGTCCGTCTCTGGAAACACCATATATTTT.

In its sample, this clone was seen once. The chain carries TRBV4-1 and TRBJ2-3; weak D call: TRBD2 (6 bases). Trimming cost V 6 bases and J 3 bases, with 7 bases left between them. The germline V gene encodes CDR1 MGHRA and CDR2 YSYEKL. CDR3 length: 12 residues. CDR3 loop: CASRGGTDTQYF. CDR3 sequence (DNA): TGCGCCAGCAGGGGGGGTACAGATACGCAGTATTTT.

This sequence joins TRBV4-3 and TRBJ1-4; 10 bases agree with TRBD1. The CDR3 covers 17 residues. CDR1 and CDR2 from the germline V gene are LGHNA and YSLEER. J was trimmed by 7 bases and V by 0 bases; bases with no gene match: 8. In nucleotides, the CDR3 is TGCGCCAGCAGCCAAGATCGGGCGACAGGGGGCGGTGAAAAACTGTTTTTT. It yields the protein CASSQDRATGGGEKLFF.

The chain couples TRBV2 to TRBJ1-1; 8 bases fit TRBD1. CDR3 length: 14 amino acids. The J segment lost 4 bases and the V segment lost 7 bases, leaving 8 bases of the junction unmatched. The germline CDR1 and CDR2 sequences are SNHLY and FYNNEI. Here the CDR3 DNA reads TGTGCCAGCAATGGACAGGGAGCGACCACTGAAGCTTTCTTT. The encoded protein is CASNGQGATTEAFF. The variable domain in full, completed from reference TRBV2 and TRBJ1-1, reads EPEVTQTPSHQVTQMGQEVILRCVPISNHLYFYWYRQILGQKVEFLVSFYNNEISEKSEIFDDQFSVERPDGSNFTLKIRSTKLEDSAMYFCASNGQGATTEAFFGQGTRLTVV.

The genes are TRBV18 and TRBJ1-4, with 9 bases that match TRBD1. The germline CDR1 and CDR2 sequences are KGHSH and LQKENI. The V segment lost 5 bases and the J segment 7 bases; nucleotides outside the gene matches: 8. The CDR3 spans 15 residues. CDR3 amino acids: CASSTSRQGGEKLFF. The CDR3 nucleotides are TGTGCCAGCTCAACGAGCAGACAGGGGGGTGAAAAACTGTTTTTT. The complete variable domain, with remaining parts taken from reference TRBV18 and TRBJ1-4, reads NAGVMQNPRHLVRRRGQEARLRCSPMKGHSHVYWYRQLPEEGLKFMVYLQKENIIDESGMPKERFSAEFPKEGPSILRIQQVVRGDSAAYFCASSTSRQGGEKLFFGSGTQLSVL.

The CDR3: CASSPGLAGVRSYEQYF. CDR3 DNA: TGTGCCAGCAGCCCGGGACTAGCGGGGGTACGCTCCTACGAGCAGTACTTC. The chain links TRBV7-9 to TRBJ2-7; 14 bases align to TRBD2. This CDR3 region has 17 residues. The J segment lost 0 bases and the V segment lost 5 bases, leaving 6 bases of the junction unmatched. Germline loops: CDR1 SEHNR, CDR2 FQNEAQ (reference sequence). The full variable domain, in which reference TRBV7-9 and TRBJ2-7 provide the parts outside the CDR3, is DTGVSQNPRHKITKRGQNVTFRCDPISEHNRLYWYRQTLGQGPEFLTYFQNEAQLEKSRLLSDRFSAERPKGSFSTLEIQRTEQGDSAMYLCASSPGLAGVRSYEQYFGPGTRLTVT.

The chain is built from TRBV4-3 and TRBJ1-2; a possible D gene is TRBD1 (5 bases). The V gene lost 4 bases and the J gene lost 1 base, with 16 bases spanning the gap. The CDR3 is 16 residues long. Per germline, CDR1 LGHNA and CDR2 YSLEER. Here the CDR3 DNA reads TGCGCCAGCAGCCCTCCCTGGGCAGGACATAACTATGGCTACACCTTC. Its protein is CASSPPWAGHNYGYTF.

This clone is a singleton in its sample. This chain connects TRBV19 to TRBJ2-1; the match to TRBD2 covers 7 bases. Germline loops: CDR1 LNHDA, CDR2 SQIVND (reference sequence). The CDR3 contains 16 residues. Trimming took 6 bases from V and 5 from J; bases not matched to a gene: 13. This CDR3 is CASSLIPRAGNNEQFF. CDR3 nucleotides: TGTGCCAGTAGCCTCATTCCTAGAGCGGGAAACAATGAGCAGTTCTTC.